This T cell receptor beta chain derives from a study of OX40 agonist ivuxolimab in advanced cancers. For the study at large: From about 20 to 79 years was the age range, with a mean of 60 years, and around 83% were male.

Method: immunoSEQ multiplex PCR; TCRdb's copy keeps in-frame clones and lacks some. The sample contains about 34,000 clones, about nine tenths of which appear only once. Germline CDR1 LGHNT, CDR2 FRNRAP. The V end lost 5 bases, the J end lost 9 bases, and 20 bases lay between the germline ends. There are 15 residues in the CDR3. This TCR derives from an adult with an advanced solid tumor such as melanoma, head and neck, liver or kidney cancer. V and J are TRBV12-5 and TRBJ2-1; tentatively, D is TRBD1 (6 bases). Sequences were derived from CD4+ or CD8+ T cells sorted from blood, sampled in a trial of the OX40 agonist ivuxolimab. CDR3 DNA sequence: TGTGCTAGTGGTCCCCGGGACACCCGCATGGGTGAGCAGTTCTTC. It translates to CASGPRDTRMGEQFF.